These T cell receptor beta chains were read from a single sample in a study of cytomegalovirus exposure and HLA in healthy donors. Some clones are missing from TCRdb's copy, which holds only in-frame ones; the method was immunoSEQ multiplex PCR. The sample records over 150,000 clones, approximately 80% being singletons. Sequenced input: PBMCs. These receptors originate from a young man in good health and CMV-seronegative. Both conserved end residues are trimmed from each CDR3. Each record gives: V gene, J gene, CDR3 protein.

>TRBV6-5|TRBJ1-2
ASSKQGLNYGYT
>TRBV28|TRBJ1-3
ASKQGPVSGNTIY
>TRBV5-1|TRBJ2-1
ASSSGTGEINEQF
>TRBV14|TRBJ1-2
ASSLYLKPLNGYT
>TRBV27|TRBJ2-7
ASGWGEEQY
>TRBV5-1|TRBJ2-1
ASSLYWDRGYNEQF
>TRBV19|TRBJ2-7
ASSREGTGMREQY
>TRBV9|TRBJ2-3
ASSGALSGTSTDTQY
>TRBV6-5|TRBJ2-7
ASANGAGGTYEQY
>TRBV4-1|NA
ASSHATTLSYEQY